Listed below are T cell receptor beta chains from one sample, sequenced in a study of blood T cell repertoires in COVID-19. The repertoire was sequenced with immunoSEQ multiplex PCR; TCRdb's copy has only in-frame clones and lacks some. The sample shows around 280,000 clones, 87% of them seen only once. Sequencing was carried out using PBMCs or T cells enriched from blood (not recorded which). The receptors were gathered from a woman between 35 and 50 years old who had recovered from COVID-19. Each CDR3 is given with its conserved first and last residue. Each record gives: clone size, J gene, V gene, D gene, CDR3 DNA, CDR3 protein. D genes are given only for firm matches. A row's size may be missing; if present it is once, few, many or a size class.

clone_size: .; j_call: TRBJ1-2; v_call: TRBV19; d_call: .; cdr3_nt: TGTGCCAGTAGTATGCTTAGACCCCTCTCAGGGGATAACTATGGCTACACCTTC; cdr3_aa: CASSMLRPLSGDNYGYTF
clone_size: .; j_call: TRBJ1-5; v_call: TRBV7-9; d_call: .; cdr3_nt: TGTGCCAGCACGAGAGGTGACCACCTAGGCAATCAGCCCCAGCATTTT; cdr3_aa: CASTRGDHLGNQPQHF
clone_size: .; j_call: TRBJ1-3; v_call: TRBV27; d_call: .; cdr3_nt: TGTGCCAGCAGTTTATACAGCACCCTGTCTGGAAACACCATATATTTT; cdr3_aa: CASSLYSTLSGNTIYF
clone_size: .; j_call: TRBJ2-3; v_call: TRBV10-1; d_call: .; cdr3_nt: TGCGCCACAAGTCTGGACCAGCGGGATACGCAGTATTTT; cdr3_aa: CATSLDQRDTQYF
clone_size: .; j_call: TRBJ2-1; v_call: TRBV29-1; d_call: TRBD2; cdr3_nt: TGCAGCTTCCTTAGCGGGGGTTTTGGCAATGAGCAGTTCTTC; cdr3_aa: CSFLSGGFGNEQFF
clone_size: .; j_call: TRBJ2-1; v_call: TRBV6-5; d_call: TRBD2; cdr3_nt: TGTGCCAGCAGTTATGTAGGGAGGGCTAATGAGCAGTTCTTC; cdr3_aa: CASSYVGRANEQFF
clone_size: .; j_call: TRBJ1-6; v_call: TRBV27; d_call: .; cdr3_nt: TGTGCCAGCAGACTCATACAGGGAGTCGGTTCACCCCTCCACTTT; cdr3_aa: CASRLIQGVGSPLHF
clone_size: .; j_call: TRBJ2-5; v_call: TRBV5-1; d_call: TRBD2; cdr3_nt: TGCGCCAGCAGCTTGTGGGCCGGGACTAGCGGGAGTAAGACCCAGTACTTC; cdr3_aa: CASSLWAGTSGSKTQYF
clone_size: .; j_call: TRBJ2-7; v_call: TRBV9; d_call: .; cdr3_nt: TGTGCCAGCAGCCCCTCCCCGTTCGGGACTCCCTACGAGCAGTACTTC; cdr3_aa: CASSPSPFGTPYEQYF
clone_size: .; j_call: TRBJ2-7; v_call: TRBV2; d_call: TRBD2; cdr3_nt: TGTGCCAGCAGTGGATGGGAGCGGGGCGAGCAGTACTTC; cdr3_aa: CASSGWERGEQYF
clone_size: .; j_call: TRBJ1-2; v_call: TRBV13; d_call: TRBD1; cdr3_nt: TGTGCCAGCAGCTTAGGAAGGGGGCCATATGGCTACACCTTC; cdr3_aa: CASSLGRGPYGYTF
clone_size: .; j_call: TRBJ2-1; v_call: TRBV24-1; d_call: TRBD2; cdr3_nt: TGTGCCACCAGTGATTGGACTAGCGGGAAATACAATGAGCAGTTCTTC; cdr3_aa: CATSDWTSGKYNEQFF
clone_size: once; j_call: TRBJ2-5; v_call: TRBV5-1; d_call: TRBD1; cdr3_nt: TGCGCCAGCAGCTTCGGGACAGGGGGCCAAGAGACCCAGTACTTC; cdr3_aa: CASSFGTGGQETQYF
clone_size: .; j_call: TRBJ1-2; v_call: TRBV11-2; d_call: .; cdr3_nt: TGTGCCAGCAGCTTAGATTCGCGGTATGGCTACACCTTC; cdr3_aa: CASSLDSRYGYTF
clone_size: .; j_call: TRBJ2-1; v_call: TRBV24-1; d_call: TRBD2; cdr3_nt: TGTGCCACCAGTGGGGGACTAGCGGGTACCTACAATGAGCAGTTCTTC; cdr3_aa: CATSGGLAGTYNEQFF
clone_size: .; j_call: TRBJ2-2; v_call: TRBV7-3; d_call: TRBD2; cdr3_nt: TGTGCCAGCAGCTTAGCGGGAGGGCCGACCGGGGAGCTGTTTTTT; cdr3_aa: CASSLAGGPTGELFF
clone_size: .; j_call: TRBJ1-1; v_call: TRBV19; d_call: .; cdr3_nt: TGTGCCAGTAGTCCCCACGGGGGGATGAACACTGAAGCTTTCTTT; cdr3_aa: CASSPHGGMNTEAFF
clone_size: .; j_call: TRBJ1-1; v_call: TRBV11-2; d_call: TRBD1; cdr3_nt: TGTGCCAGCAGCAGACAGGGGAATGAAGCTTTCTTT; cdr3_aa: CASSRQGNEAFF
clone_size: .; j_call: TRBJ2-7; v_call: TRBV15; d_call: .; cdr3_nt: TGTGCCACCAGCAGAGATCTACAGGGCTACTACGAGCAGTACTTC; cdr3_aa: CATSRDLQGYYEQYF
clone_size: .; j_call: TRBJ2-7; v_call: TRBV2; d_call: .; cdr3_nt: TGTGCCAGCCGCGCGAGCTCCTACGAGCAGTACTTC; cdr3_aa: CASRASSYEQYF
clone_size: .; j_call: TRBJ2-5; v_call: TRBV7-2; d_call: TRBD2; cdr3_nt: TGTGCCAGCAGCGCAGCGGGAGGGCTAGAGACCCAGTACTTC; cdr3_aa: CASSAAGGLETQYF
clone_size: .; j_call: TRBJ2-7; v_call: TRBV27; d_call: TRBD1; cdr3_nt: TGTGCCAGCAGTCCGCGGACAGGGAAGCAGTACTTC; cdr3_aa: CASSPRTGKQYF
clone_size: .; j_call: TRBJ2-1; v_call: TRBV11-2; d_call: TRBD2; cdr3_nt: TGTGCCAGCAGCTTTCCTCCGGGACTAGTTATAGATGAGCAGTTCTTC; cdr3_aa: CASSFPPGLVIDEQFF
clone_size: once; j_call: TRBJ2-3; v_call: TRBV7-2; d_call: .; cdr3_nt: TGTGCCAGCAGCTTAGCAGGTGGCGGGCTCCTGGGAGATACGCAGTATTTT; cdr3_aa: CASSLAGGGLLGDTQYF
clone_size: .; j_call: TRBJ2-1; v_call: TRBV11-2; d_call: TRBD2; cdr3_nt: TGTGCCAGCAGCTTAGGGCTGACTAGCGGGGTAAACAATGAGCAGTTCTTC; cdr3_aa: CASSLGLTSGVNNEQFF
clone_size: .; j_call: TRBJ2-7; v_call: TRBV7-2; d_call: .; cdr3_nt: TGTGCCAGCAGCTCCAGAGGAGGGATCTTCTACGAGCAGTACTTC; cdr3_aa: CASSSRGGIFYEQYF
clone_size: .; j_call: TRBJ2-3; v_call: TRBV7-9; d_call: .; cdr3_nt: TGTGCCAGCAGCTTAGTCAGGGTTGGAGGCACAGATACGCAGTATTTT; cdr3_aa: CASSLVRVGGTDTQYF
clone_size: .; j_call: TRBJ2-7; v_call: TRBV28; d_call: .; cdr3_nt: TGTGCCAGCAGTACCTGGGGAGGGCAGTACTTC; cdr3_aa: CASSTWGGQYF
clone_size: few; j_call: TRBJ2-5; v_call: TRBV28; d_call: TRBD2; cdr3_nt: TGTGCCAGCAGTTTACCCAGCGGGACTGAGACCCAGTACTTC; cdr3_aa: CASSLPSGTETQYF
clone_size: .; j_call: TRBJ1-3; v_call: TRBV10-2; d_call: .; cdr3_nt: TGCGCCAGCAGCACAGACAGTGGAAACACCATATATTTT; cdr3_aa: CASSTDSGNTIYF
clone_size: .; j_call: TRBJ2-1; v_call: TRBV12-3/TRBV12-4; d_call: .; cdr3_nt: TGTGCCAGCAGTTTAAAGCGATCGAATCGGCAGTTCTTC; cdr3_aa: CASSLKRSNRQFF
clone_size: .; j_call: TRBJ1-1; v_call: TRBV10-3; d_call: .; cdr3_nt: TGTGCCATCAGTGATCAGGACTTGGCTTTCTTT; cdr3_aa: CAISDQDLAFF
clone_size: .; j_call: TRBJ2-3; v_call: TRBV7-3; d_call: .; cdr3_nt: TGTGCCAGCAGCTTATATGGCGGGCTGTTAGATACGCAGTATTTT; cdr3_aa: CASSLYGGLLDTQYF
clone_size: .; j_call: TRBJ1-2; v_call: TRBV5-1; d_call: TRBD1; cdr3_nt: TGCGCCAGCAGCCTTGGGACAGGCGATGGCTACACCTTC; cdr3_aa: CASSLGTGDGYTF
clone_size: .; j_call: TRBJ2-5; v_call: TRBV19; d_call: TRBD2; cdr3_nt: TGTGCCAGTAGTATAGGTGGTAGCGGGAGCGTGGGGGAGACCCAGTACTTC; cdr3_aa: CASSIGGSGSVGETQYF
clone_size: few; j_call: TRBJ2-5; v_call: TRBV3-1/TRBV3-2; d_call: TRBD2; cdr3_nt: TGTGCCAGCAGCCCTAGGACTAGCGGGAGGGCCGGGGAGACCCAGTACTTC; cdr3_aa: CASSPRTSGRAGETQYF
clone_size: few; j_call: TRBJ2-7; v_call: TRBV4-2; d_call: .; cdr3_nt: TGTGCCAGCAGCCAAGGACCCAGGAACTACGAGCAGTACTTC; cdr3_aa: CASSQGPRNYEQYF
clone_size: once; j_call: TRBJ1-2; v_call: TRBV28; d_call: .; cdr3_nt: TGTGCCAGCAGCAGGGAATCTAGGGGTTATGGCTACACCTTC; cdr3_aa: CASSRESRGYGYTF
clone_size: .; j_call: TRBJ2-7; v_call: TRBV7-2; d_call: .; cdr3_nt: TGTGCCAGCAGCTTAGGGTCGCAGCGGGCCCCCTACGAGCAGTACTTC; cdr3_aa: CASSLGSQRAPYEQYF
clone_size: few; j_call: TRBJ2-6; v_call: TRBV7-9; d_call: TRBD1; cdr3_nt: TGTGCCAGCAGCTTAGTTACAGGGGTGGCTGGGGCCAACGTCCTGACTTTC; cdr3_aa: CASSLVTGVAGANVLTF
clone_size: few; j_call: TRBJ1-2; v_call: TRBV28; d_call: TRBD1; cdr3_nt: TGTGCCAGCAGTTTAGGCGGGACAGGGGGTCGAAACTATGGCTACACCTTC; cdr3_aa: CASSLGGTGGRNYGYTF
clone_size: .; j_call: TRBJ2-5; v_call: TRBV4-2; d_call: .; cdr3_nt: TGTGCCAGCAGCTCAACCCAGGGGACCCAGTACTTC; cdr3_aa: CASSSTQGTQYF
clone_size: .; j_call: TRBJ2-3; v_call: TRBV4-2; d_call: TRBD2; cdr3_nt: TGTGCCAGCAGCCAAGAATTACTAGCGGACACAGATACGCAGTATTTT; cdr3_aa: CASSQELLADTDTQYF
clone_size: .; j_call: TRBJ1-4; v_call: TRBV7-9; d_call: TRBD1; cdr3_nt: TGTGCCAGCAGCATCCCGGGACAGGGGGCAACTAATGAAAAACTGTTTTTT; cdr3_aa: CASSIPGQGATNEKLFF
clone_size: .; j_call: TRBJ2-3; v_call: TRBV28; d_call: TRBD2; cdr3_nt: TGTGCCAGCAGTTCCGGGACTAGTGGCACAGATACGCAGTATTTT; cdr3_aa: CASSSGTSGTDTQYF
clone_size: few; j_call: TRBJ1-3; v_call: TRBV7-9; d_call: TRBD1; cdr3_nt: TGTGCCAGCAGCGCTGGGACAGGAGGAAACACCATATATTTT; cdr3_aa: CASSAGTGGNTIYF
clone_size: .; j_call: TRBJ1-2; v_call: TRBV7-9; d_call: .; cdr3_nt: TGTGCCAGCAGTAGGACGGGACAAGGTAGTGGCTACACCTTC; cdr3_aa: CASSRTGQGSGYTF
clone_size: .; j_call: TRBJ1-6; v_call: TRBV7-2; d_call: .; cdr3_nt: TGTGCCAGCAGCTTAGTCCAAACGGGGTCACCCCTCCACTTT; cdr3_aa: CASSLVQTGSPLHF
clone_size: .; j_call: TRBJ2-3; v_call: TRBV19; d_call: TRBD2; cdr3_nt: TGTGCCAGTACGACTAGCGGGAGTTGGTCAGATACGCAGTATTTT; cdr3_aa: CASTTSGSWSDTQYF
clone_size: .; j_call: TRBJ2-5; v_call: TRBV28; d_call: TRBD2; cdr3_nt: TGTGCCAGCAAACCCCTAGCGGGGTACCAAGAGACCCAGTACTTC; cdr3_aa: CASKPLAGYQETQYF
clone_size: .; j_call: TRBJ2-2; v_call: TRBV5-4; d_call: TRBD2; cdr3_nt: TGTGCCAGCAGCCCGGGACTAGCGGGAGGGGGGACCGGGGAGCTGTTTTTT; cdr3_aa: CASSPGLAGGGTGELFF
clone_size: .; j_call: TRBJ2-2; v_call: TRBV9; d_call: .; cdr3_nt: TGTGCCAGCAGCGTAGCTCAAAGCGCGAACACCGGGGAGCTGTTTTTT; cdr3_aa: CASSVAQSANTGELFF
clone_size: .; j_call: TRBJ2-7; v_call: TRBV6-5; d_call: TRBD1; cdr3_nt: TGTGCCAGCAGTTCCGCCGGGACAGGGTTTAACGAGCAGTACTTC; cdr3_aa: CASSSAGTGFNEQYF